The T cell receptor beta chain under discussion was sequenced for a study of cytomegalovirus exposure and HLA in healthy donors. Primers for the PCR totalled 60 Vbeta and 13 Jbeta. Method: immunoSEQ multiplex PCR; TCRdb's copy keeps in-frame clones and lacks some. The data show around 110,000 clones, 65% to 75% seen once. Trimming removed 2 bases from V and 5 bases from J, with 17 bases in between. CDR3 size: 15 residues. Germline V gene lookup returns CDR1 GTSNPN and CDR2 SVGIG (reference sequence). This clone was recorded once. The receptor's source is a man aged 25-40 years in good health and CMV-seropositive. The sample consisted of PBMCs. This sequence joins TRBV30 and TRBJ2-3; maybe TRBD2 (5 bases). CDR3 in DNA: TGTGCCTGGAGTCCCGGGGTGAGCGGTGAAGATACGCAGTATTTT. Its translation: CAWSPGVSGEDTQYF. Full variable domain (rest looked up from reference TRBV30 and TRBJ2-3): SQTIHQWPATLVQPVGSPLSLECTVEGTSNPNLYWYRQAAGRGLQLLFYSVGIGQISSEVPQNLSASRPQDRQFILSSKKLLLSDSGFYLCAWSPGVSGEDTQYFGPGTRLTVL.